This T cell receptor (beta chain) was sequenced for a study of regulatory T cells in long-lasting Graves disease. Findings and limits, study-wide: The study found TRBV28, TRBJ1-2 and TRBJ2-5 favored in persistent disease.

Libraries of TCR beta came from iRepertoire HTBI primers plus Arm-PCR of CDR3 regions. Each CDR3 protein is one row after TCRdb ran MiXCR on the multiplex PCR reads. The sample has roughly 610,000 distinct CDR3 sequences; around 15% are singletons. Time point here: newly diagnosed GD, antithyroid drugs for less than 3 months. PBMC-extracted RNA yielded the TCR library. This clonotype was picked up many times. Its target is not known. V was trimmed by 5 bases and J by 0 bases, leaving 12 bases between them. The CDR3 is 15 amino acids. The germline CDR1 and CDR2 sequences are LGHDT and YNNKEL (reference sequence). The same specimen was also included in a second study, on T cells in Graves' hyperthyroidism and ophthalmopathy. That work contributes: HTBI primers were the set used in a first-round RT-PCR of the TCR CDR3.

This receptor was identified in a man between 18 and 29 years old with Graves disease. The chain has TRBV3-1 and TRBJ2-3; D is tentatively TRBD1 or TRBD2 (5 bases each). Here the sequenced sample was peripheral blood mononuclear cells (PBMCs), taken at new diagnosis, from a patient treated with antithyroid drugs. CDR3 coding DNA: TGTGCCAGCAGCTTGGGGACCGGTAGCACAGATACGCAGTATTTT. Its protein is CASSLGTGSTDTQYF.